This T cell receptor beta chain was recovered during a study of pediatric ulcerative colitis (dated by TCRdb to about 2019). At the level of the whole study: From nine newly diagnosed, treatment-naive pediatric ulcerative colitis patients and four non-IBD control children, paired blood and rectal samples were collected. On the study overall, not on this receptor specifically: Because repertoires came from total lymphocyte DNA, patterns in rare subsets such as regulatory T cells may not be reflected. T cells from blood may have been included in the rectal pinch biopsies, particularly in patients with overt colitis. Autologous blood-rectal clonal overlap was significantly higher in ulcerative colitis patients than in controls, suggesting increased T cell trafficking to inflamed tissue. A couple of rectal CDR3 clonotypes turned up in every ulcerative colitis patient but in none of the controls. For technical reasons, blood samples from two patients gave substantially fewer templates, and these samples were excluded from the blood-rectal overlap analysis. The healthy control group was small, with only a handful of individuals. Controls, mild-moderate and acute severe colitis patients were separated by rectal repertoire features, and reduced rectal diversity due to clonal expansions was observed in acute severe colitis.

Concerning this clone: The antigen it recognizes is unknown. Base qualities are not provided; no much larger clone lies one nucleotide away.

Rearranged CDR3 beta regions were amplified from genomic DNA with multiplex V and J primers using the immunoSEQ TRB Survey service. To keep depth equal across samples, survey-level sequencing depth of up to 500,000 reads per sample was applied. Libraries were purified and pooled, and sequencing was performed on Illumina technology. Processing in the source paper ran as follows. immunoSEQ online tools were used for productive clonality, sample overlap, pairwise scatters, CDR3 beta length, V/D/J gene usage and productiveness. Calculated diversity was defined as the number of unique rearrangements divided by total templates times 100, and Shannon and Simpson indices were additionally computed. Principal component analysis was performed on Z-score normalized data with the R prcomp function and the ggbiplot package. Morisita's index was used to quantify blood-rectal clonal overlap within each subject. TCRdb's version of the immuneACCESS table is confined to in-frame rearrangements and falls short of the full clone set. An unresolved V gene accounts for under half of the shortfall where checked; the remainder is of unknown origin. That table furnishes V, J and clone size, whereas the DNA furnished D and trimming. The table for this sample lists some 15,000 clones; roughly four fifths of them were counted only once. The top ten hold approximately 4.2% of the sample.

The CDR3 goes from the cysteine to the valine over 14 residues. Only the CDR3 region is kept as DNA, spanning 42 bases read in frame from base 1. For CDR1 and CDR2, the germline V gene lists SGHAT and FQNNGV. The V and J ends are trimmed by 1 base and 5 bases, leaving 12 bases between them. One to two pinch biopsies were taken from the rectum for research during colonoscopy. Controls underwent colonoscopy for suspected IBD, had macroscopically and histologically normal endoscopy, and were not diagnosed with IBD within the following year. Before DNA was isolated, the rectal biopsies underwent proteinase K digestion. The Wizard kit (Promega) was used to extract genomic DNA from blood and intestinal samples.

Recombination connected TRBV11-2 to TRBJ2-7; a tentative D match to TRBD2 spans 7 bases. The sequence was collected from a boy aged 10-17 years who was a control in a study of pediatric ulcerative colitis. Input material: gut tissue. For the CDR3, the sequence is CASSLVGGQNEQYV. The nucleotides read TGTGCCAGCAGCTTAGTGGGGGGGCAGAACGAGCAGTACGTC.